This T cell receptor beta chain was documented in a study of T-cell memory formation after mild COVID-19. Points from the study as a whole: Among CD4+ contracting clones, most were CM and EM, and CD8+ ones EMRA. Among clones contracting day 15 to 85, CD4/CD8 was balanced, whereas later expanders leaned CD4+.

This clonotype was picked up a small number of times. Its antigen is still unknown. Trimming stripped 2 bases from V and 2 bases from J, with 13 bases between. Looked up from germline, CDR1 is KGHSH and CDR2 is LQKENI. The CDR3 loop spans 16 amino acids. UMIs and sample barcodes were carried by the TCR alpha and TCR beta cDNA libraries that 5'RACE produced using constant-segment primers. One entry per CDR3 protein, called by TCRdb with MiXCR from the 5' RACE reads. Of a few hundred thousand distinct CDR3 sequences in the sample, approximately 25% were seen once. The chain uses TRBV18 and TRBJ1-5; D is possibly TRBD1 (5 bases). This TCR derives from an adult woman who had mild COVID-19 (a few samples of this study predate the infection). Cell type and time point are not known. Sequences were obtained from PBMCs or a T cell subset sorted from them (not recorded which). The CDR3 spells CASSPMTVGGNQPQHF. Here the CDR3 DNA reads TGTGCCAGCTCACCAATGACAGTGGGGGGCAATCAGCCCCAGCATTTT.